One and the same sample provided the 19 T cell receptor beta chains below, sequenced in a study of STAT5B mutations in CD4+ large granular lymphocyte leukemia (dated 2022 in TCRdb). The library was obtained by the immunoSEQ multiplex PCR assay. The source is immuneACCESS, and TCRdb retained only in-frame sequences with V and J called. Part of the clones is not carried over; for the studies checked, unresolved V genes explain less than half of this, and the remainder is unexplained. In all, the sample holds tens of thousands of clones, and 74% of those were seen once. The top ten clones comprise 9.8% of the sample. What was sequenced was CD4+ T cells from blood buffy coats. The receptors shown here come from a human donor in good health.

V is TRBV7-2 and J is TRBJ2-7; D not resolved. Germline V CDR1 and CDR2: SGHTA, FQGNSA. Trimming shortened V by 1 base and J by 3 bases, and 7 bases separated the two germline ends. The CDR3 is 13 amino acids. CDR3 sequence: CASSLDKNYEQYF. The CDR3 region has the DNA TGTGCCAGCAGCTTAGACAAAAACTACGAGCAGTACTTC.

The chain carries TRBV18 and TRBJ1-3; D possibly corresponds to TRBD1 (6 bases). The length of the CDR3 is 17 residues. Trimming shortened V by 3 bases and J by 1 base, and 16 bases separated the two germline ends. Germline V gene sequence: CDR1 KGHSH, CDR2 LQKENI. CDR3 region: CASSPSIPGESGNTIYF. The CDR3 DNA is TGTGCCAGCTCACCGTCTATCCCAGGGGAATCTGGAAACACCATATATTTT. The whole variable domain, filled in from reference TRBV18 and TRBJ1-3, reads NAGVMQNPRHLVRRRGQEARLRCSPMKGHSHVYWYRQLPEEGLKFMVYLQKENIIDESGMPKERFSAEFPKEGPSILRIQQVVRGDSAAYFCASSPSIPGESGNTIYFGEGSWLTVV.

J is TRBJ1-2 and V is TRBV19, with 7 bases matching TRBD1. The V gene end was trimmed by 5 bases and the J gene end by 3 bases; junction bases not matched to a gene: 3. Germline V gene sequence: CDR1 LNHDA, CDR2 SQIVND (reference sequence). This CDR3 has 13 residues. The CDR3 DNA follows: TGTGCCAGTAGTGTCGGACAGGACTATGGCTACACCTTC. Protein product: CASSVGQDYGYTF.

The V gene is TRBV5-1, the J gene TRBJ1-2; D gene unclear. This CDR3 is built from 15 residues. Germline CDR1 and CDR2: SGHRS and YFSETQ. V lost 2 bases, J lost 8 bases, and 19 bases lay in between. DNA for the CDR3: TGCGCCAGCAGCTTTAATGTTGTCGGGTTCCGGGGCTACACCTTC. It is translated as CASSFNVVGFRGYTF.

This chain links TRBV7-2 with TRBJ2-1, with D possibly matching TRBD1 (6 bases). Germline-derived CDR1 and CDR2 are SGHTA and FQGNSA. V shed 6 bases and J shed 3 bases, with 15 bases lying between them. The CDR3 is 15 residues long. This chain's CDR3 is CASRAPGHLYNEQFF. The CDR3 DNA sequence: TGTGCCAGCAGAGCTCCGGGACACCTCTACAATGAGCAGTTCTTC.

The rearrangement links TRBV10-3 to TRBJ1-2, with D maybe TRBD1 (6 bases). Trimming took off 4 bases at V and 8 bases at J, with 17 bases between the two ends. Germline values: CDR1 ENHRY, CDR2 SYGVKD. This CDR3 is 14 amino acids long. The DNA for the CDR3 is TGTGCCATCAGTGCAGGAGAGGACAGACTAGGCTACACCTTC. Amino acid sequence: CAISAGEDRLGYTF.

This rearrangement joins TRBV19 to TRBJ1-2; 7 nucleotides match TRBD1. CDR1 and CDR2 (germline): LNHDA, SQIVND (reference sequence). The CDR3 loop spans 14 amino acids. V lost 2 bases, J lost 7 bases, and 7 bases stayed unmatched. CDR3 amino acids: CASSIPDRSIGYTF. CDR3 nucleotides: TGTGCCAGTAGTATACCGGACAGGAGTATTGGCTACACCTTC.

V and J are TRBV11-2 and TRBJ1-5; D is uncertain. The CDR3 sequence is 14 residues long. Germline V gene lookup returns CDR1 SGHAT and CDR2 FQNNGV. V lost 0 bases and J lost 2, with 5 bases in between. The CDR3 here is CASSLDGGNQPQHF. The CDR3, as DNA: TGTGCCAGCAGCTTAGACGGGGGCAATCAGCCCCAGCATTTT.

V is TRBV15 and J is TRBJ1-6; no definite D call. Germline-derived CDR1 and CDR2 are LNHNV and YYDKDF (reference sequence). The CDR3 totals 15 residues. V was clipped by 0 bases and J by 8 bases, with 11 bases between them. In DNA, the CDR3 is TGTGCCACCAGCAGAGATCTGTTACGGGATTCACCCCTCCACTTT. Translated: CATSRDLLRDSPLHF.

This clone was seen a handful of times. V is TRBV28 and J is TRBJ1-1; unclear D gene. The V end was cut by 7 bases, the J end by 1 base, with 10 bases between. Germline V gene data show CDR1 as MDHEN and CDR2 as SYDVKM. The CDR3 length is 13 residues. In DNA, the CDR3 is TGTGCCAGCATCACCACCCCGAACACTGAAGCTTTCTTT. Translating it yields CASITTPNTEAFF.

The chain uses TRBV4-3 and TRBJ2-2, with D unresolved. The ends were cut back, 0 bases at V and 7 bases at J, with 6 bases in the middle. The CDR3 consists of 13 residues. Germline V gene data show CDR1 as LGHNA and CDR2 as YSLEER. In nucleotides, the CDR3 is TGCGCCAGCAGCCAAGAAGCGAACGGGGAGCTGTTTTTT. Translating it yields CASSQEANGELFF.

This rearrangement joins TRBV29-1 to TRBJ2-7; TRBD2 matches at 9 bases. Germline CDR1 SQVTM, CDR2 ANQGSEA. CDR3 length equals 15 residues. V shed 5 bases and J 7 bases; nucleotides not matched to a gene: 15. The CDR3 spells CSVPAGGLASGEQYF. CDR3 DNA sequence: TGCAGCGTTCCAGCGGGAGGCTTGGCTTCTGGGGAGCAGTACTTC.

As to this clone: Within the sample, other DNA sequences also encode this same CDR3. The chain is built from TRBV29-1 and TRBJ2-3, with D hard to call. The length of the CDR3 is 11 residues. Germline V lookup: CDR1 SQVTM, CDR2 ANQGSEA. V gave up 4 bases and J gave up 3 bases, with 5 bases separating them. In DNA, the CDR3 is TGCAGCGTTGTCAGGACAGATACGCAGTATTTT. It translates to CSVVRTDTQYF.

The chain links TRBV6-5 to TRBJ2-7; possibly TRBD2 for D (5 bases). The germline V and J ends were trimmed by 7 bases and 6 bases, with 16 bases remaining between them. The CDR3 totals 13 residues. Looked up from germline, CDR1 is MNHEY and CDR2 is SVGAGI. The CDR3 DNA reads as TGTGCCAGCAAAGCTAGCAAAGATCGCGAGCAGTACTTC. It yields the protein CASKASKDREQYF.

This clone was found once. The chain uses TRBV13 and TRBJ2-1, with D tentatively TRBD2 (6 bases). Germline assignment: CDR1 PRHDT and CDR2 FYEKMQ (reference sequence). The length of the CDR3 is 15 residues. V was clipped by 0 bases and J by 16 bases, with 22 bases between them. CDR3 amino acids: CASSLGNRLNRRDFF. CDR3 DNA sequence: TGTGCCAGCAGCTTAGGCAACCGTTTGAACCGGAGGGATTTCTTC.

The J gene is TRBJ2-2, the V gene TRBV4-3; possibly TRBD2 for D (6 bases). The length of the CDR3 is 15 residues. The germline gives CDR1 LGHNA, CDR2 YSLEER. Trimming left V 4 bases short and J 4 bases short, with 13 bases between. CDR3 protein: CASSRTGEFTGELFF. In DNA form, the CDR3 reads TGCGCCAGCAGCCGAACGGGGGAGTTCACCGGGGAGCTGTTTTTT.

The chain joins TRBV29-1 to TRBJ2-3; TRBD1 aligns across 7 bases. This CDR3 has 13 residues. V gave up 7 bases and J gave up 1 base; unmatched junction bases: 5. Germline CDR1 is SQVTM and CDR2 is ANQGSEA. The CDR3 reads CSGNQGGTDTQYF. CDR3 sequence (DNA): TGCAGCGGGAATCAGGGGGGCACAGATACGCAGTATTTT.

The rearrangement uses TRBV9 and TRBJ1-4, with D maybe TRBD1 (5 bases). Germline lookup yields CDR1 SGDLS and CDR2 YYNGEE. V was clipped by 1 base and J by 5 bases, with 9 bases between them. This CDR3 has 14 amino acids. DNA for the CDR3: TGTGCCAGCAGCGTATCAGGGCTAAATGAAAAACTGTTTTTT. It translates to CASSVSGLNEKLFF.

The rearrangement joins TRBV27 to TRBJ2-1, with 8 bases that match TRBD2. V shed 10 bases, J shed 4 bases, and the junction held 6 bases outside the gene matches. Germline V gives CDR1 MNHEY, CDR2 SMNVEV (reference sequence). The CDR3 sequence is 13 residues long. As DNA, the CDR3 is TGTGCCACCAGGGCTAGCGGGTACAATGAGCAGTTCTTC. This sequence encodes CATRASGYNEQFF.